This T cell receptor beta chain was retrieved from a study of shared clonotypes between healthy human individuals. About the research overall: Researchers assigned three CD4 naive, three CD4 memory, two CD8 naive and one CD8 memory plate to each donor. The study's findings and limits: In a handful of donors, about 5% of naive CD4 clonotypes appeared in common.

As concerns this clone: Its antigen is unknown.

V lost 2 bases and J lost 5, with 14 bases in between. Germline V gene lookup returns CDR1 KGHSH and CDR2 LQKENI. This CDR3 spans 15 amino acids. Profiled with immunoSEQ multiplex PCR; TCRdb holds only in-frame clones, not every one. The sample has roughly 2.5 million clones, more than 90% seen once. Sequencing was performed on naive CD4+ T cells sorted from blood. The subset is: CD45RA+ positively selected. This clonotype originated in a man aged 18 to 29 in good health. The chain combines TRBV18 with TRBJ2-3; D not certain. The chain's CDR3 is CASSPITVVGDTQYF. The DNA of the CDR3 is TGTGCCAGCTCACCAATAACCGTGGTAGGAGATACGCAGTATTTT.